A single sample is the source of the 24 T cell receptor beta chains below, sequenced in a study of T cell responses to AZD1222 COVID-19 vaccine. Using immunoSEQ multiplex PCR, the repertoire was profiled, and TCRdb retains in-frame clones only, with some absent. The table lists 250,000 to 300,000 clones, almost 95% of them singletons. This specimen consisted of peripheral blood, obtained 28 days after the second AZD1222 dose. The origin of the receptors is an adult who received the AZD1222 COVID-19 vaccine.

J is TRBJ2-1 and V is TRBV30; the match to TRBD2 covers 8 bases. In germline, CDR1 is GTSNPN, CDR2 SVGIG (reference sequence). The CDR3 is made up of 16 amino acids. Trimming at V came to 1 base and at J to 1 base, leaving 6 bases not matched to a gene. CDR3 bases: TGTGCCTGGAGTGCCTTAGCGGGGAGGTCCTACAATGAGCAGTTCTTC. Translation: CAWSALAGRSYNEQFF.

The rearrangement uses TRBV2 and TRBJ2-7, with D perhaps being TRBD1 or TRBD2 (6 bases each). V lost 8 bases and J 5 bases, leaving 19 bases between the germline ends. This CDR3 has 14 residues. Germline CDR1 and CDR2: SNHLY and FYNNEI. The CDR3 nucleotides are TGTGCCAGCCAGGGAACAGGGAGGTGGAACGAGCAGTACTTC. It specifies CASQGTGRWNEQYF.

Here the CDR3 reads CASSLEGGQNYGYTF. Written as DNA, the CDR3 is TGCGCCAGCAGCCTGGAGGGGGGACAGAACTATGGCTACACCTTC. V is TRBV5-1 and J is TRBJ1-2; 7 bases are shared with TRBD1. Germline V gives CDR1 SGHRS, CDR2 YFSETQ. With V trimmed by 4 bases and J by 2 bases, 8 bases remained unmatched. The CDR3 is 15 residues long.

The table lists this clone with a few counts. The V gene is TRBV14, the J gene TRBJ2-7, with a weak D call TRBD2 (5 bases). V lost 0 bases and J 0 bases, leaving 9 bases between the germline ends. CDR3 length: 15 amino acids. Looked up from germline, CDR1 is SGHDN and CDR2 is FVKESK. The CDR3: CASSQDEGISYEQYF. Here the CDR3 DNA reads TGTGCCAGCAGCCAAGATGAGGGCATCTCCTACGAGCAGTACTTC.

The V gene is TRBV10-3, the J gene TRBJ1-3, with a tentative D call TRBD1 (6 bases). V was pared by 10 bases and J by 3 bases, with 19 bases between. CDR1 ENHRY and CDR2 SYGVKD come from the germline V gene. The CDR3 is made up of 15 amino acids. For the CDR3, the DNA is TGTGCCAGCCACGGGGGGCCTAGAGGTGGAAACACCATATATTTT. Translated: CASHGGPRGGNTIYF.

This CDR3 reads CASSQPQWGSGANVLTF. The CDR3 region has the DNA TGCGCCAGCAGCCAACCCCAATGGGGCTCTGGGGCCAACGTCCTGACTTTC. V is TRBV4-3 and J is TRBJ2-6, with D unclear. Trimming pared 2 bases from V and 0 bases from J, leaving 11 bases between. The CDR3 spans 17 residues. The germline V gene encodes CDR1 LGHNA and CDR2 YSLEER.

The J gene is TRBJ2-7, the V gene TRBV28; no definite D call. Trimming removed 5 bases from V and 5 bases from J, with 13 bases in between. From germline, CDR1 is MDHEN and CDR2 SYDVKM. This CDR3 is built from 13 residues. CDR3 residues: CASSIPRVHEQYF. CDR3 coding DNA: TGTGCCAGCAGTATCCCTCGGGTGCACGAGCAGTACTTC.

The CDR3 nucleotides are TGTGCCAGCAGCCCCGGGACGGCGAGGACAGATACGCAGTATTTT. Translating gives CASSPGTARTDTQYF. This chain links TRBV27 with TRBJ2-3; D may match TRBD1 or TRBD2 (5 bases each). This CDR3 region has 15 residues. Trimming pared 6 bases from V and 3 bases from J, leaving 16 bases between. Germline CDR1 MNHEY, CDR2 SMNVEV (reference sequence).

V usage is TRBV19 and J usage is TRBJ1-1, with 10 positions matching TRBD1. The junction had 2 bases not matched to a gene; V was cut back by 3 bases and J by 10 bases. The germline gives CDR1 LNHDA, CDR2 SQIVND (reference sequence). The CDR3 length is 12 residues. CDR3 sequence (DNA): TGTGCCAGTAGTATGAGGGACAGGGGAGCTTTCTTT. This codes for CASSMRDRGAFF. Together with reference TRBV19 and TRBJ1-1, the CDR3 gives the full variable domain: DGGITQSPKYLFRKEGQNVTLSCEQNLNHDAMYWYRQDPGQGLRLIYYSQIVNDFQKGDIAEGYSVSREKKESFPLTVTSAQKNPTAFYLCASSMRDRGAFFGQGTRLTVV.

In the case of this clone: This sample includes further DNA sequences coding for the same CDR3. The V call is TRBV28, the J call TRBJ2-7; tentatively, D is TRBD1 (5 bases). The CDR3 is 12 amino acids. Per the germline V gene, CDR1 is MDHEN and CDR2 is SYDVKM. V lost 1 base and J lost 4, with 5 bases in between. CDR3 sequence: CASSLSGYEQYF. The CDR3 nucleotides are TGTGCCAGCAGTTTATCAGGGTACGAGCAGTACTTC. The whole variable domain, filled in from reference TRBV28 and TRBJ2-7, reads DVKVTQSSRYLVKRTGEKVFLECVQDMDHENMFWYRQDPGLGLRLIYFSYDVKMKEKGDIPEGYSVSREKKERFSLILESASTNQTSMYLCASSLSGYEQYFGPGTRLTVT.

V is TRBV5-1 and J is TRBJ1-1, with 9 bases that match TRBD1. The CDR3 consists of 16 residues. CDR1 and CDR2 (germline): SGHRS, YFSETQ. Losses at the gene ends were 0 bases for V and 1 base for J; bases not matched to a gene: 4. As DNA, the CDR3 is TGCGCCAGCAGCTTGGCCTCGGGACAGGGGAACACTGAAGCTTTCTTT. Translating it yields CASSLASGQGNTEAFF.

The chain uses TRBV20-1 and TRBJ2-7, with 9 bases identical to TRBD2. V gave up 3 bases and J gave up 2 bases; unmatched junction bases: 5. Per germline, CDR1 DFQATT and CDR2 SNEGSKA (reference sequence). The CDR3 totals 14 residues. CDR3 sequence: CSASSSGSPYEQYF. DNA for the CDR3: TGCAGTGCTAGTAGTAGCGGGAGTCCCTACGAGCAGTACTTC.

The V gene is TRBV25-1, the J gene TRBJ2-5; 8 nucleotides align to TRBD2. With 2 bases clipped from V and 0 bases from J, the junction kept 11 bases outside the gene matches. This CDR3 spans 18 amino acids. Germline CDR1 reads MGHDK; CDR2 reads SYGVNS. CDR3 nucleotide sequence: TGTGCCAGCAGTGAAAATAGCCGGAGCGGGAGTTACCAAGAGACCCAGTACTTC. As protein: CASSENSRSGSYQETQYF.

The J gene is TRBJ2-7, the V gene TRBV10-2; the D is unclear. Germline CDR1 is WSHSY and CDR2 is SAAADI. V was cut by 2 bases and J by 3 bases, with 8 bases left in between. This CDR3 region has 13 residues. The CDR3 DNA follows: TGCGCCAGCAGTGAGAGGTACCTCTACGAGCAGTACTTC. Translated, it gives CASSERYLYEQYF.

The V and J genes are TRBV5-1 and TRBJ1-1, with 8 bases identical to TRBD1. Germline V gene sequence: CDR1 SGHRS, CDR2 YFSETQ. CDR3 length equals 15 residues. V was pared by 1 base and J by 5 bases, with 7 bases of the junction left unmatched. In nucleotides, the CDR3 is TGCGCCAGCAGCTTGTCCGGCAGGGGGCTGACTGAAGCTTTCTTT. Protein sequence: CASSLSGRGLTEAFF.

V usage is TRBV6-2 or TRBV6-3 and J usage is TRBJ2-7; D perhaps matches TRBD1 (5 bases). Germline values: CDR1 MNHEY, CDR2 SVGEGT. V lost 0 bases and J 2 bases, leaving 8 bases between the germline ends. The CDR3 has 14 residues. The DNA of the CDR3 is TGTGCCAGCAGTTACTCGGCAGGGACCTACGAGCAGTACTTC. Its translation: CASSYSAGTYEQYF.

This sequence joins TRBV2 and TRBJ2-1; 15 nucleotides agree with TRBD2. Germline trimming cut 11 bases from V and 9 bases from J; bases unmatched to any gene: 5. CDR3 length equals 13 residues. CDR1 and CDR2 from the germline V gene are SNHLY and FYNNEI. The CDR3 DNA follows: TGTGCCGGAGGGACTAGCGGGGGGAGTGAGCAGTTCTTC. It yields the protein CAGGTSGGSEQFF.

V is TRBV5-4 and J is TRBJ2-2, with D possibly TRBD1 on 6 matching bases. Trimming cost V 0 bases and J 7 bases, with 13 bases left between them. CDR3 size: 15 residues. The germline CDR1 and CDR2 sequences are SGHNT and YYREEE (reference sequence). The CDR3 sequence: CASSLAGTHIGELFF. The CDR3 nucleotides read TGTGCCAGCAGCTTGGCCGGGACACACATCGGGGAGCTGTTTTTT.

The V gene is TRBV7-3, the J gene TRBJ2-5; D might be TRBD1 or TRBD2, each matching 6 bases. This CDR3 comprises 13 residues. V was clipped by 5 bases and J by 4 bases, with 11 bases between them. Germline CDR1 reads SGHTA; CDR2 reads FQGTGA. This chain's CDR3 is CASSRGASETQYF. The CDR3, as DNA: TGTGCCAGCAGCAGGGGGGCATCAGAGACCCAGTACTTC.

The chain carries TRBV10-1 and TRBJ1-1, with D maybe TRBD1 (6 bases). The V end lost 5 bases, the J end lost 8 bases, and 15 bases lay between the germline ends. Germline V gene sequence: CDR1 WNHNN, CDR2 SYGVQD (reference sequence). The CDR3 has 13 amino acids. CDR3 sequence: CASSSDRYSEAFF. The CDR3 DNA reads as TGCGCCAGCAGTTCCGACAGGTACTCAGAAGCTTTCTTT.

The V and J genes are TRBV5-4 and TRBJ2-1, with D unclear. Germline V lookup: CDR1 SGHNT, CDR2 YYREEE (reference sequence). The CDR3 is made up of 12 amino acids. The ends were cut back, 5 bases at V and 5 bases at J, with 8 bases in the middle. CDR3 sequence (DNA): TGTGCCAGCAGTTCTCCCGACAATGAGCAGTTCTTC. It translates to CASSSPDNEQFF.

This rearrangement joins TRBV4-3 to TRBJ1-2; D possibly corresponds to TRBD1 (6 bases). The V gene's germline CDR1 is LGHNA and CDR2 YSLEER. The CDR3 has 14 residues. The V end lost 3 bases, the J end lost 4 bases, and 12 bases lay between the germline ends. CDR3 sequence: CASSHTDRSYGYTF. As DNA, the CDR3 is TGCGCCAGCAGCCACACAGACAGGAGCTATGGCTACACCTTC.

J is TRBJ2-2 and V is TRBV6-5, with 9 bases aligning to TRBD2. The J segment lost 6 bases and the V segment lost 6 bases, leaving 8 bases of the junction unmatched. This CDR3 has 15 amino acids. In germline, CDR1 is MNHEY, CDR2 SVGAGI. The CDR3 reads CASRPGLAVPGELFF. CDR3 DNA sequence: TGTGCCAGCAGACCGGGACTAGCCGTCCCCGGGGAGCTGTTTTTT.

V gene TRBV19 combines with J gene TRBJ1-1; no definite D call. Trimming removed 3 bases from V and 2 bases from J, with 10 bases in between. The CDR3 consists of 14 residues. Germline lookup yields CDR1 LNHDA and CDR2 SQIVND (reference sequence). The CDR3 here is CASSIKIPNTEAFF. The CDR3 nucleotides are TGTGCCAGTAGTATTAAAATACCTAACACTGAAGCTTTCTTT.